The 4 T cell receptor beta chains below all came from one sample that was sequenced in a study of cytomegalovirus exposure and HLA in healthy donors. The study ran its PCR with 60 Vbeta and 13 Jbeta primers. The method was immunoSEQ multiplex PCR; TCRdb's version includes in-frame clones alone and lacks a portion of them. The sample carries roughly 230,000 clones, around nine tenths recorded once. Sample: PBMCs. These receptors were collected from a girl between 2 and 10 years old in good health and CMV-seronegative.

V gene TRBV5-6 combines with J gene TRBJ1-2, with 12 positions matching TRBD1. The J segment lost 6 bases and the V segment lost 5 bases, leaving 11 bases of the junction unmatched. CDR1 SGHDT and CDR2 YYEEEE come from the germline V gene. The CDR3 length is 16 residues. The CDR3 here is CASSTGTGGAGDGYTF. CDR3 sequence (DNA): TGTGCCAGCAGTACGGGGACAGGGGGCGCGGGCGATGGCTACACCTTC.

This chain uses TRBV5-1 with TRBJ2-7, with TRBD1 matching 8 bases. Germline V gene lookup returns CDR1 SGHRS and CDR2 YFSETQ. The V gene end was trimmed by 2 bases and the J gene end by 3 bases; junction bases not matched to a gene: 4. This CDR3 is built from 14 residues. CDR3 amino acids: CASSLGTGFYEQYF. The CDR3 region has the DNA TGCGCCAGCAGCTTAGGGACAGGATTCTACGAGCAGTACTTC.

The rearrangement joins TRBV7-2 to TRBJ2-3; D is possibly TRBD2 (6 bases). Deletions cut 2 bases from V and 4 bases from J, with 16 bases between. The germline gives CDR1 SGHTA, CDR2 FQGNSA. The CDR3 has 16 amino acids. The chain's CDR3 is CASSLSVGGLSDTQYF. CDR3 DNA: TGTGCCAGCAGCTTATCGGTCGGAGGGCTCTCAGATACGCAGTATTTT.

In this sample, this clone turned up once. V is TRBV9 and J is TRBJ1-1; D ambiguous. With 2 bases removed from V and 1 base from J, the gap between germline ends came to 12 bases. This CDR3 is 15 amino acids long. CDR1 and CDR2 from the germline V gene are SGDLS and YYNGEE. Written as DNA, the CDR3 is TGTGCCAGCAGCGTCGCGGGAGACGGGAACACTGAAGCTTTCTTT. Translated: CASSVAGDGNTEAFF.